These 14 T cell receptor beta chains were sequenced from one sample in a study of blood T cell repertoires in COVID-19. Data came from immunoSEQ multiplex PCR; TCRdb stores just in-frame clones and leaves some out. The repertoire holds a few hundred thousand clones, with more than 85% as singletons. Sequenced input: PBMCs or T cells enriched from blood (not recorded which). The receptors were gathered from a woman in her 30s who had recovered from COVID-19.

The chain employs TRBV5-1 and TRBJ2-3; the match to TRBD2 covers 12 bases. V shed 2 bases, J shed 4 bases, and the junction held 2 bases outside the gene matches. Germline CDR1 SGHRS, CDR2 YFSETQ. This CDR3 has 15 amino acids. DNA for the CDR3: TGCGCCAGCAGCTTTCTAGCGGGAGGGGCAGATACGCAGTATTTT. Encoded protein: CASSFLAGGADTQYF.

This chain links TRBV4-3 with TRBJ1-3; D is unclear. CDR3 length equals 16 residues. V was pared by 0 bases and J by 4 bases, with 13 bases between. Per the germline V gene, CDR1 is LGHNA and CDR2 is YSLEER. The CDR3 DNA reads TGCGCCAGCAGCCAAGATACCGGGGTTGGAGGAAACACCATATATTTT. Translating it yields CASSQDTGVGGNTIYF.

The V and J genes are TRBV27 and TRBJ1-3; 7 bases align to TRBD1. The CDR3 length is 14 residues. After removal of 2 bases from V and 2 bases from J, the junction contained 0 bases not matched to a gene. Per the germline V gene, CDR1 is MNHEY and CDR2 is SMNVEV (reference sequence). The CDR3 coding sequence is TGTGCCAGCAGTTTACAGGGGGCTGGAAACACCATATATTTT. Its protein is CASSLQGAGNTIYF.

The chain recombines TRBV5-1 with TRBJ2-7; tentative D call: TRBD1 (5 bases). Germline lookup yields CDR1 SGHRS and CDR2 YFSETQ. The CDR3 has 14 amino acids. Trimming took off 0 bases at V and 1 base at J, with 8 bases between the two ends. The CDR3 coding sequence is TGCGCCAGCAGCTTGGCAGGGTGGTCCTACGAGCAGTACTTC. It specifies CASSLAGWSYEQYF.

The CDR3 nucleotides read TGTGCCAGCAGTTTAACAGGGGGCCAGTCCTACGAGCAGTACTTC. It codes for CASSLTGGQSYEQYF. The chain is built from TRBV28 and TRBJ2-7; TRBD1 matches 9 bases. J was trimmed by 1 base and V by 2 bases; bases with no gene match: 3. The CDR3 loop spans 15 amino acids. The germline gives CDR1 MDHEN, CDR2 SYDVKM.

The CDR3, as DNA: TGTGCCAGCAGTAACAACAGGGGGCGCCTCACTGAAGCTTTCTTT. Residues: CASSNNRGRLTEAFF. The J gene is TRBJ1-1, the V gene TRBV6-6, with 9 bases aligning to TRBD1. Germline V gene data show CDR1 as MNHNY and CDR2 as SVGAGI (reference sequence). The junction had 8 bases not matched to a gene; V was cut back by 5 bases and J by 4 bases. This CDR3 contains 15 residues.

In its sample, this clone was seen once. CDR3 DNA sequence: TGTGCCAGCAGCTCCGAGACTGAAGCTTTCTTT. It specifies CASSSETEAFF. The chain uses TRBV7-9 and TRBJ1-1, with D uncertain. The CDR3 is made up of 11 amino acids. Trimming stripped 4 bases from V and 5 bases from J, with 5 bases between. Germline V gene data show CDR1 as SEHNR and CDR2 as FQNEAQ (reference sequence). The whole variable domain, filled in from reference TRBV7-9 and TRBJ1-1, reads DTGVSQNPRHKITKRGQNVTFRCDPISEHNRLYWYRQTLGQGPEFLTYFQNEAQLEKSRLLSDRFSAERPKGSFSTLEIQRTEQGDSAMYLCASSSETEAFFGQGTRLTVV.

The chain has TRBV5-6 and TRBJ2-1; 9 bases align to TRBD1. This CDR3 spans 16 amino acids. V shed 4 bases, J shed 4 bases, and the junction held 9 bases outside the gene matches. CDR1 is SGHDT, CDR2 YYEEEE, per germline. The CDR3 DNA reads TGTGCCAGCAGCAAGGAGGGACAGGGATATTACAATGAGCAGTTCTTC. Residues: CASSKEGQGYYNEQFF.

CDR3 amino acids: CASSTGQNTQYF. The CDR3 DNA reads as TGTGCCAGTAGTACCGGACAGAATACGCAGTATTTT. V usage is TRBV19 and J usage is TRBJ2-3; TRBD1 is a possible D gene (6 bases). V was cut by 4 bases and J by 7 bases, with 9 bases left in between. CDR3 size: 12 residues. Germline-derived CDR1 and CDR2 are LNHDA and SQIVND (reference sequence).

CDR3 sequence (DNA): TGTGCCAGTAGCTACAAACTAGCGGGAGGCGGCCTAACCTACGAGCAGTACTTC. It codes for CASSYKLAGGGLTYEQYF. V is TRBV19 and J is TRBJ2-7; 12 nucleotides line up with TRBD2. Per the germline V gene, CDR1 is LNHDA and CDR2 is SQIVND (reference sequence). The ends lost 6 bases at V and 2 bases at J; junction bases unmatched: 14. This CDR3 comprises 18 residues.

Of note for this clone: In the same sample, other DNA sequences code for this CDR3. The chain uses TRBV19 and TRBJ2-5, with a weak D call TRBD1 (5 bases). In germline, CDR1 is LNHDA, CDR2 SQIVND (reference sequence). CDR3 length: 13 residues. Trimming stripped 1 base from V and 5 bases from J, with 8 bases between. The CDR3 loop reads CASSIGQGETQYF. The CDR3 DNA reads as TGTGCCAGTAGTATAGGGCAGGGCGAGACCCAGTACTTC.

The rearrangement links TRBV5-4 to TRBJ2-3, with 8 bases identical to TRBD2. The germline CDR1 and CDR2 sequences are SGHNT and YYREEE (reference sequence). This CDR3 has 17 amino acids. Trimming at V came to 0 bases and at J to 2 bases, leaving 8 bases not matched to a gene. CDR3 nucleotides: TGTGCCAGCAGCTTGGTGTTGGCGGGAGGTTCCACAGATACGCAGTATTTT. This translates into CASSLVLAGGSTDTQYF. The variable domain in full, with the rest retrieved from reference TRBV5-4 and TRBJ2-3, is ETGVTQSPTHLIKTRGQQVTLRCSSQSGHNTVSWYQQALGQGPQFIFQYYREEENGRGNFPPRFSGLQFPNYSSELNVNALELDDSALYLCASSLVLAGGSTDTQYFGPGTRLTVL.

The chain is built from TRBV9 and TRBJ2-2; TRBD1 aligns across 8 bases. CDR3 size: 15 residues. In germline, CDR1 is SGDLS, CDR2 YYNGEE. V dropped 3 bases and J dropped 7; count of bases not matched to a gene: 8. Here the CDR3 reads CASSAGQEVHGELFF. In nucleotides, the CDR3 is TGTGCCAGCAGCGCGGGACAGGAGGTCCACGGGGAGCTGTTTTTT. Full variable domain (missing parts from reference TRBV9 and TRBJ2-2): DSGVTQTPKHLITATGQRVTLRCSPRSGDLSVYWYQQSLDQGLQFLIQYYNGEERAKGNILERFSAQQFPDLHSELNLSSLELGDSALYFCASSAGQEVHGELFFGEGSRLTVL.

This chain's CDR3 is CASQLLAGYNEQFF. The CDR3 DNA reads as TGTGCCAGCCAGTTACTAGCGGGGTACAATGAGCAGTTCTTC. The chain carries TRBV6-5 and TRBJ2-1; 10 bases agree with TRBD2. This CDR3 region has 14 residues. From germline, CDR1 is MNHEY and CDR2 SVGAGI. V gave up 8 bases and J gave up 4 bases; unmatched junction bases: 5.